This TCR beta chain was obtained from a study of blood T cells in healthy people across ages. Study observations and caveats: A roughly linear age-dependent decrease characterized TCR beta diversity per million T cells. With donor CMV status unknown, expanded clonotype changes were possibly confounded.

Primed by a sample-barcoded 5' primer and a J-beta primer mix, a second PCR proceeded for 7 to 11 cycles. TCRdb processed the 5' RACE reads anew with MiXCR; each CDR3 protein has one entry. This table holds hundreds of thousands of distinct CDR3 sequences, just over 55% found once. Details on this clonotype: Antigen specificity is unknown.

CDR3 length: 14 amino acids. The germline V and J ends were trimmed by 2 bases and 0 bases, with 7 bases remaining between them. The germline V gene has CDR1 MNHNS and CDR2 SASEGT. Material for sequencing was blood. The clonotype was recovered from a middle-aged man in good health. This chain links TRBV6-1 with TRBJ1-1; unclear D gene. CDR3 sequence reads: CASSEIGMNTEAFF. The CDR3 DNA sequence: TGTGCCAGCAGTGAAATAGGGATGAACACTGAAGCTTTCTTT.